Listed below are T cell receptor beta chains from one sample, sequenced in a study of blood T cell repertoires in COVID-19. The assay was immunoSEQ multiplex PCR, and TCRdb's table has in-frame clones only and misses some. The sample has 500,000 to 600,000 clones, 85% to 90% seen once; the top ten hold 7.8%. Sample: peripheral blood. The origin of the receptors is a woman aged 50 to 60 with COVID-19, enrolled during active disease. Each CDR3 is given with its conserved first and last residue. Fields, in order: V gene, clone size, J gene, D gene, CDR3 protein, CDR3 DNA. D genes are given only for firm matches. Part of the rows lack a size; the others show once, few, many or a class for expanded clones.

TRBV18,-,TRBJ2-7,TRBD1,CASSPGTGVGEQYF,TGTGCCAGCTCACCGGGTACAGGGGTAGGCGAGCAGTACTTC
TRBV9,-,TRBJ2-7,TRBD1,CASSARQGYEQYF,TGTGCCAGCAGCGCTCGACAGGGGTACGAGCAGTACTTC
TRBV4-1,-,TRBJ2-7,-,CASSQVQGGYEQYF,TGCGCCAGCAGCCAAGTCCAGGGTGGGTACGAGCAGTACTTC
TRBV19,few,TRBJ2-5,TRBD1,CASSILDRARETQYF,TGTGCCAGTAGTATCCTGGACAGGGCGAGGGAGACCCAGTACTTC
TRBV18,-,TRBJ2-3,TRBD2,CASLSILGGTDTQYF,TGTGCCAGCCTTTCTATTCTCGGGGGGACAGATACGCAGTATTTT
TRBV6-1,few,TRBJ1-5,-,CASSEVSSNQPQHF,TGTGCCAGCAGTGAAGTTAGTAGCAATCAGCCCCAGCATTTT
TRBV3-1/TRBV3-2,-,TRBJ1-1,TRBD1,CASSLVDRANTEAFF,TGTGCCAGCAGCCTTGTGGACAGGGCGAACACTGAAGCTTTCTTT
TRBV3-1/TRBV3-2,-,TRBJ2-6,-,CASSPWGVSGANVLTF,TGTGCCAGCAGCCCCTGGGGGGTCTCTGGGGCCAACGTCCTGACTTTC
TRBV7-2,-,TRBJ1-2,TRBD1,CASSLLQGPYGYTF,TGTGCCAGCAGCTTATTACAGGGGCCGTATGGCTACACCTTC
TRBV30,-,TRBJ2-7,-,CAWSRGPLPNYEQYF,TGTGCCTGGAGTCGAGGTCCCCTCCCGAACTACGAGCAGTACTTC
TRBV7-2,-,TRBJ1-1,-,CASSLAGSVEAFF,TGTGCCAGCAGCTTAGCGGGCTCGGTGGAAGCTTTCTTT
TRBV6-5,-,TRBJ1-2,-,CASSYSGDTGGYTF,TGTGCCAGCAGTTACTCGGGGGACACTGGGGGCTACACCTTC
TRBV10-1,-,TRBJ1-6,-,CASSRSNSPLHF,TGCGCCAGCTCGAGGTCGAATTCACCCCTCCACTTT
TRBV6-4,-,TRBJ1-1,-,CASRQETNTEAFF,TGTGCCAGCAGACAGGAGACGAACACTGAAGCTTTCTTT